One and the same sample provided the 5 T cell receptor beta chains below, sequenced in a study of beta chain bispecific antibodies for T cell cancers. Study-wide findings and caveats: In these mixed samples, most targeted TRBV reads derived from the leukemia cell line.

T cells were expanded from blood mononuclear cells for 2 to 3 days with anti-CD3 OKT3 or CD3/CD28 beads. A single record per CDR3 protein comes from TCRdb applying MiXCR to the 5' RACE reads. The table includes about 9,600 distinct CDR3 sequences, approximately 2.2% detected once. No cognate antigen is known for these TCRs. This specimen was T cells from a healthy donor cultured with Jurkat leukemia cells, taken from a culture containing an anti-CD19 bispecific antibody. These receptors were collected from a human donor in good health. Some clones in this sample may be carry-over from other donors' samples.

This clonotype is termed medium-sized. The CDR3 reads CAWSVDSSTDTQYF. In DNA, the CDR3 is TGTGCCTGGAGTGTCGACAGTAGCACAGATACGCAGTATTTT. This chain joins TRBV30 and TRBJ2-3; D possibly corresponds to TRBD1 (5 bases). Germline V CDR1 and CDR2: GTSNPN, SVGIG (reference sequence). Trimming stripped 0 bases from V and 0 bases from J, with 7 bases between. This CDR3 is 14 amino acids long.

This clonotype was counted many times. The chain employs TRBV5-1 and TRBJ2-7, with D unresolved. The ends were cut back, 8 bases at V and 2 bases at J, with 20 bases in the middle. Looked up from germline, CDR1 is SGHRS and CDR2 is YFSETQ. The CDR3 spans 15 residues. As DNA, the CDR3 is TGCGCCAGTAAAACCTCCTGGGGTACTCCCTACGAGCAGTACTTC. Its protein is CASKTSWGTPYEQYF.

This clonotype was seen many times. The chain carries TRBV5-6 and TRBJ2-1; D ambiguous. V lost 7 bases to trimming and J lost 0 bases, with 5 bases between them. The CDR3 has 12 amino acids. Germline V CDR1 and CDR2: SGHDT, YYEEEE. The CDR3 nucleotides read TGTGCCAGCCATAGCTCCTACAATGAGCAGTTCTTC. Translating it yields CASHSSYNEQFF.

There are many counts of this clonotype. V gene TRBV5-6 combines with J gene TRBJ2-2; D ambiguous. The CDR3 covers 16 residues. The ends were cut back, 0 bases at V and 0 bases at J, with 9 bases in the middle. Germline loops: CDR1 SGHDT, CDR2 YYEEEE. CDR3 nucleotides: TGTGCCAGCAGCTTGGCAGTTGACGCGAACACCGGGGAGCTGTTTTTT. Translation gives CASSLAVDANTGELFF.

This clonotype was recorded at least ten times. The gene calls are TRBV14 and TRBJ1-1; the D is unclear. Germline-derived CDR1 and CDR2 are SGHDN and FVKESK. The V end lost 0 bases, the J end lost 4 bases, and 21 bases lay between the germline ends. The CDR3 has 18 amino acids. The CDR3 nucleotides read TGTGCCAGCAGCCAAGATCTTAATCTGGGAAGTTCGGGCACTGAAGCTTTCTTT. It encodes CASSQDLNLGSSGTEAFF. Full variable domain (rest looked up from reference TRBV14 and TRBJ1-1): EAGVTQFPSHSVIEKGQTVTLRCDPISGHDNLYWYRRVMGKEIKFLLHFVKESKQDESGMPNNRFLAERTGGTYSTLKVQPAELEDSGVYFCASSQDLNLGSSGTEAFFGQGTRLTVV.